A selection of T cell receptor beta chains follows, all from one sample in a study of regulatory T cells in long-lasting Graves disease. TCRdb reprocessed the multiplex PCR reads via MiXCR and lists one record per CDR3 protein. The sample lists 360,000 or so distinct CDR3 sequences, around 15% occurring once. This sample also appeared in a second study, on T cells in Graves' hyperthyroidism and ophthalmopathy.

Sequences were derived from peripheral blood mononuclear cells (PBMCs), sampled at new diagnosis, from a patient treated with antithyroid drugs. Receptors originate from a man aged 40-49 years with Graves disease. The CDR3 runs from the conserved cysteine through the conserved F or W. The D gene is left open where the match is weak. Expanded clones get a size class; other rows say once, few or many, or leave the size out.

d_call,j_call,cdr3_length,v_call,clone_size,cdr3_aa,cdr3_nt
.,TRBJ1-5,11,TRBV2,many,CASSGAVLQHF,TGTGCCAGCAGTGGGGCGGTATTGCAGCATTTT
TRBD1,TRBJ1-1,14,TRBV11-2,many,CASSPRTGNTEAFF,TGTGCCAGCAGCCCCCGGACAGGGAACACTGAAGCTTTCTTT
TRBD1,TRBJ2-1,15,TRBV7-2,many,CASSPWTGLYNEQFF,TGTGCCAGCAGTCCGTGGACAGGGTTGTACAATGAGCAGTTCTTC
.,TRBJ2-5,15,TRBV5-1,.,CASSFSNSNQETQYF,TGCGCCAGCAGCTTTTCAAACAGTAACCAAGAGACCCAGTACTTC
TRBD2,TRBJ2-3,16,TRBV7-2,many,CASSPVSGGGTDTQYF,TGTGCCAGCAGCCCCGTTAGCGGGGGGGGCACAGATACGCAGTATTTT
.,TRBJ1-5,13,TRBV2,many,CASSADPNQPQHF,TGTGCCAGCAGTGCTGACCCAAATCAGCCCCAGCATTTT
.,TRBJ2-1,13,TRBV7-8,.,CASTGSRGNEQFF,TGTGCCAGCACCGGATCCAGGGGCAATGAGCAGTTCTTC
TRBD1,TRBJ2-2,17,TRBV20-1,few,CSARSTWRDRGTGELFF,TGCAGTGCTAGATCGACCTGGAGAGACAGGGGCACCGGGGAGCTGTTTTTT
.,TRBJ1-1,16,TRBV4-3,few,CASSQERPGGNTEAFF,TGCGCCAGCAGCCAAGAGCGGCCCGGGGGTAACACTGAAGCTTTCTTT
.,TRBJ2-7,14,TRBV28,few,CASSRSSADYEQYF,TGTGCCAGCAGCCGGTCGAGTGCGGATTACGAGCAGTACTTC
.,TRBJ1-4,16,TRBV18,.,CASSSQGPATNEKLFF,TGTGCCAGCTCATCCCAAGGCCCGGCAACTAATGAAAAACTGTTTTTT
.,TRBJ1-4,15,TRBV5-1,.,CASSTGQLDNEKLFF,TGCGCCAGCAGCACCGGACAGTTAGATAATGAAAAACTGTTTTTT
TRBD2,TRBJ2-7,16,TRBV4-2,many,CASSQGLAGDSYEQYF,TGTGCCAGCAGCCAAGGACTAGCGGGGGACTCCTACGAGCAGTACTTC
.,TRBJ1-5,14,TRBV27,.,CATSAKGSNQPQHF,TGTGCCACCTCCGCAAAGGGTAGCAATCAGCCCCAGCATTTT
TRBD1,TRBJ2-5,13,TRBV7-3,many,CASSTRQGETQYF,TGTGCCAGCAGCACTCGACAGGGCGAGACCCAGTACTTC
TRBD1,TRBJ2-2,17,TRBV24-1,.,CATSGAPGQPFTGELFF,TGTGCCACCAGTGGTGCCCCGGGACAGCCATTCACCGGGGAGCTGTTTTTT
TRBD1,TRBJ1-1,18,TRBV11-2,many,CASRASHRGYPPNTEAFF,TGTGCCAGCAGAGCCTCCCACAGGGGATACCCCCCCAACACTGAAGCTTTCTTT
.,TRBJ2-6,16,TRBV12-3/TRBV12-4,.,CASSYLRTSGANVLTF,TGTGCCAGCAGTTACCTCAGGACCTCTGGGGCCAACGTCCTGACTTTC
TRBD2,TRBJ2-3,16,TRBV28,.,CASTPGTSGVRDTQYF,TGTGCCAGCACCCCCGGGACTAGCGGGGTTAGAGATACGCAGTATTTT
TRBD1,TRBJ2-3,18,TRBV11-3,many,CASSLGTTGDGALDTQYF,TGTGCCAGCAGCTTAGGCACTACAGGGGACGGGGCTTTGGATACGCAGTATTTT
.,TRBJ2-5,15,TRBV7-2,many,CASSLGASLQETQYF,TGTGCCAGCAGCTTAGGGGCTAGCTTACAAGAGACCCAGTACTTC
.,TRBJ2-5,13,TRBV27,.,CASSSWLGETQYF,TGTGCCAGCAGTTCATGGCTCGGGGAGACCCAGTACTTC
TRBD1,TRBJ1-4,15,TRBV6-1,few,CASAKIQGAGEKLFF,TGTGCCAGCGCGAAGATCCAGGGGGCGGGTGAAAAACTGTTTTTT
.,TRBJ2-2,14,TRBV18,many,CASSPPSVPGELFF,TGTGCCAGCTCACCACCGTCGGTCCCCGGGGAGCTGTTTTTT
.,TRBJ1-3,17,TRBV6-4,.,CASSSLDIPSSGNTIYF,TGTGCCAGCAGTTCCTTAGACATTCCGAGCTCTGGAAACACCATATATTTT
.,TRBJ1-1,13,TRBV9,many,CASSGRMNTEAFF,TGTGCCAGCAGCGGACGGATGAACACTGAAGCTTTCTTT
TRBD2,TRBJ2-1,14,TRBV28,few,CASSPPGGQNEQFF,TGTGCCAGCAGTCCCCCGGGGGGGCAGAATGAGCAGTTCTTC
TRBD1,TRBJ2-7,17,TRBV4-1,.,CASSPAARTGSSYEQYF,TGCGCCAGCAGCCCTGCGGCAAGGACAGGGAGCTCCTACGAGCAGTACTTC
.,TRBJ2-5,14,TRBV6-5,many,CASSYQTATETQYF,TGTGCCAGCAGTTACCAAACAGCGACAGAGACCCAGTACTTC
.,TRBJ1-1,14,TRBV11-1,many,CASSLNLDLTEAFF,TGTGCCAGCAGCTTAAATCTTGACCTCACTGAAGCTTTCTTT
.,TRBJ2-7,15,TRBV7-2,many,CASSLGIGVSYEQYF,TGTGCCAGCAGCTTAGGCATAGGGGTCTCCTACGAGCAGTACTTC
.,TRBJ1-5,17,TRBV7-8,many,CASSLGGGAPGNQPQHF,TGTGCCAGCAGCTTGGGGGGGGGCGCCCCGGGCAATCAGCCCCAGCATTTT
.,TRBJ2-7,15,TRBV12-3/TRBV12-4,many,CASSLRGFASYEQYF,TGTGCCAGCAGTTTACGGGGATTCGCCTCCTACGAGCAGTACTTC
TRBD2,TRBJ2-3,20,TRBV28,.,CASSSLSPLAENGYADTQYF,TGTGCCAGCAGTTCCCTAAGTCCTCTAGCGGAGAATGGTTATGCAGATACGCAGTATTTT
.,TRBJ1-2,13,TRBV30,many,CAWSLGPYYGYTF,TGTGCCTGGAGCTTGGGACCGTACTATGGCTACACCTTC
.,TRBJ2-5,13,TRBV11-2,many,CASSLWTEETQYF,TGTGCCAGCAGTTTGTGGACAGAAGAGACCCAGTACTTC
.,TRBJ1-2,16,TRBV27,.,CASSPETETPFYGYTF,TGTGCCAGCAGTCCTGAGACCGAGACGCCCTTCTATGGCTACACCTTC
TRBD2,TRBJ2-5,14,TRBV4-1,few,CASSPSGVGETQYF,TGCGCCAGCAGCCCTAGCGGGGTGGGAGAGACCCAGTACTTC
.,TRBJ1-3,14,TRBV5-5,few,CASSITGTGNTIYF,TGTGCCAGCAGTATTACAGGGACTGGAAACACCATATATTTT
.,TRBJ1-3,15,TRBV9,.,CASSVSDVGGNTIYF,TGTGCCAGCAGCGTCTCGGACGTGGGTGGAAACACCATATATTTT
TRBD1,TRBJ1-5,17,TRBV28,many,CASRPYRGSASNQPQHF,TGTGCCAGCAGACCCTACAGGGGGAGCGCTAGCAATCAGCCCCAGCATTTT
TRBD2,TRBJ2-7,18,TRBV4-3,.,CASSQEWEGRGSSYEQYF,TGCGCCAGCAGCCAAGAATGGGAGGGCCGAGGATCCTCCTACGAGCAGTACTTC
.,TRBJ2-7,15,TRBV2,.,CASKIGGYSSYEQYF,TGTGCCAGCAAAATTGGCGGTTACAGCTCCTACGAGCAGTACTTC
.,TRBJ2-5,13,TRBV10-3,many,CAISEWTEETQYF,TGTGCCATCAGTGAGTGGACGGAAGAGACCCAGTACTTC
.,TRBJ2-3,14,TRBV2,.,CASSRTSRTDTQYF,TGTGCCAGCTCTCGGACATCAAGGACAGATACGCAGTATTTT
.,TRBJ2-3,11,TRBV6-1,many,CASTRGDTQYF,TGTGCCAGCACACGCGGGGATACGCAGTATTTT
TRBD1,TRBJ1-5,16,TRBV5-8,many,CASSPRTGTGNQPQHF,TGTGCCAGCAGCCCCCGTACCGGGACAGGGAATCAGCCCCAGCATTTT
TRBD1,TRBJ2-2,15,TRBV5-1,few,CASSSRQGESGELFF,TGCGCCAGCAGCTCCCGACAGGGAGAATCCGGGGAGCTGTTTTTT
TRBD1,TRBJ1-1,14,TRBV30,many,CALTRDRPNTEAFF,TGTGCCTTGACTAGGGACAGGCCGAACACTGAAGCTTTCTTT
TRBD2,TRBJ2-5,15,TRBV28,many,CASTSGGAGQETQYF,TGTGCCAGCACCTCCGGGGGGGCGGGGCAAGAGACCCAGTACTTC
.,TRBJ2-2,13,TRBV29-1,once,CSVATGGSGELFF,TGCAGCGTAGCCACAGGAGGCTCGGGGGAGCTGTTTTTT
.,TRBJ2-7,18,TRBV18,many,CASSPRRGWLGASYEQYF,TGTGCCAGCTCACCACGACGCGGGTGGCTGGGGGCTTCCTACGAGCAGTACTTC
TRBD2,TRBJ2-5,14,TRBV10-3,.,CAISAREGQETQYF,TGTGCCATCAGTGCGCGGGAGGGGCAAGAGACCCAGTACTTC